This T cell receptor beta chain was captured by sequencing in a study of T cell repertoires in cytomegalovirus infection. TCRdb reprocessed the reads with MiXCR, giving one entry per CDR3 protein. The data show fewer than 300,000 distinct CDR3 sequences, roughly 26% seen once. Germline lookup yields CDR1 SGHTA and CDR2 FQGNSA. Trimming removed 3 bases from V and 6 bases from J, with 12 bases in between. The CDR3 consists of 14 residues. This clonotype was recorded at least ten times. The chain is built from TRBV7-2 and TRBJ1-5; the D gene is possibly TRBD1 (5 bases). The sample was PBMCs. The origin of this receptor is a human donor in good health (CMV status not recorded). Some clones in this sample may be carry-over from other donors' samples. The CDR3 spells CASSFFGGSQPQHF. CDR3 coding DNA: TGTGCCAGCAGCTTTTTCGGGGGGAGTCAGCCCCAGCATTTT.